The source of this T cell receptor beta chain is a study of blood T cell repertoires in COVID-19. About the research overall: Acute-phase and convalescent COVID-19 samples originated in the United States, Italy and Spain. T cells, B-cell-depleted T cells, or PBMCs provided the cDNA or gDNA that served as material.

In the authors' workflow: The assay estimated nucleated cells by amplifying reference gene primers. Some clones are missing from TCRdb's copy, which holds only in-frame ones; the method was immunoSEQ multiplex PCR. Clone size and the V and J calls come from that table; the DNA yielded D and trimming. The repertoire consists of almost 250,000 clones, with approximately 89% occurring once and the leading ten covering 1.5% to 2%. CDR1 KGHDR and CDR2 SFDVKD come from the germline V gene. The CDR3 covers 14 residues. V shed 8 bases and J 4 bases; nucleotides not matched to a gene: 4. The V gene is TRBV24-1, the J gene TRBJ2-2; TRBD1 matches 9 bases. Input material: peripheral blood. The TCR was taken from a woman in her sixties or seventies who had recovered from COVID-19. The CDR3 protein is CATKDRGGTGELFF. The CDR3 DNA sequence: TGTGCCACCAAGGACAGGGGAGGCACCGGGGAGCTGTTTTTT.